These 32 T cell receptor beta chains originate from one sample sequenced in a study of T cells after yellow fever vaccination. TCRdb re-called the 5' RACE reads with MiXCR, one entry per CDR3 protein. The data contain about 230,000 distinct CDR3 sequences, 6.7% of them singletons. The specimen was CD4+ T cells sorted from PBMCs, collected on the day of the yellow fever booster vaccination. The receptor set was obtained from a man under 40 who received the YFV17D yellow fever vaccine.

The chain employs TRBV11-2 and TRBJ2-1; 8 bases fit TRBD2. The CDR3 runs 16 residues. Unmatched junction bases numbered 4, after V lost 2 bases and J lost 1 base. Germline CDR1 and CDR2: SGHAT and FQNNGV. CDR3 region: CASSLPLADSYNEQFF. CDR3 DNA: TGTGCCAGCAGCTTACCACTAGCGGATTCCTACAATGAGCAGTTCTTC.

On this clonotype: This may stem from a read error, because a much larger clone lies one nucleotide away. The rearrangement links TRBV24-1 to TRBJ2-1, with TRBD2 matching over 13 bases. Losses at the gene ends were 11 bases for V and 8 bases for J; bases not matched to a gene: 5. Per germline, CDR1 KGHDR and CDR2 SFDVKD. CDR3 size: 13 residues. The CDR3 is CASGTSGNDEQFF. In DNA form, the CDR3 reads TGTGCCAGCGGGACTAGCGGGAACGATGAGCAGTTCTTC.

This clonotype was observed at least ten times. This chain connects TRBV4-3 to TRBJ2-5, with D possibly being TRBD1 (5 bases). The CDR3 loop spans 16 amino acids. CDR1 and CDR2 from the germline V gene are LGHNA and YSLEER. V was trimmed by 0 bases and J by 4 bases, leaving 15 bases between them. The CDR3 here is CASSQERTQGRETQYF. The CDR3 DNA follows: TGCGCCAGCAGCCAAGAAAGGACCCAGGGCCGAGAGACCCAGTACTTC.

This clonotype was detected only a few times. This chain joins TRBV24-1 and TRBJ2-2; D is perhaps TRBD1 (6 bases). Trimming removed 4 bases at V and 4 bases at J, with 12 bases between. There are 15 residues in the CDR3. Germline V gives CDR1 KGHDR, CDR2 SFDVKD. CDR3 loop: CATSDVQGSTGELFF. In nucleotides, the CDR3 is TGTGCCACCAGTGACGTACAGGGAAGCACCGGGGAGCTGTTTTTT.

This clonotype has more than one count but fewer than ten. This chain joins TRBV19 and TRBJ2-5; no definite D call. V lost 8 bases, J lost 5 bases, and 12 bases lay in between. Looked up from germline, CDR1 is LNHDA and CDR2 is SQIVND (reference sequence). The CDR3 contains 12 residues. CDR3 residues: CASRSPPETQYF. The CDR3 DNA follows: TGTGCCAGTCGATCTCCTCCGGAGACCCAGTACTTC.

This clonotype was seen many times. The gene calls are TRBV29-1 and TRBJ2-3; D may match TRBD1 or TRBD2 (5 bases each). CDR1 is SQVTM and CDR2 is ANQGSEA in the germline V gene. The CDR3 sequence is 14 residues long. Trimming shortened V by 0 bases and J by 6 bases, and 13 bases separated the two germline ends. The DNA for the CDR3 is TGCAGCGTTGAAGATCGCCGGTGGGGGGATACGCAGTATTTT. The encoded protein is CSVEDRRWGDTQYF.

This clonotype was seen many times. This CDR3 is CSARKGGRGFLDTQYF. CDR3 bases: TGCAGTGCTAGAAAGGGCGGGAGAGGTTTTTTGGATACGCAGTATTTT. The gene calls are TRBV20-1 and TRBJ2-3; 7 positions agree with TRBD2. The trim removed 2 bases at V and 6 bases at J, leaving 14 bases unmatched. Per germline, CDR1 DFQATT and CDR2 SNEGSKA (reference sequence). The CDR3 is 16 residues long.

This chain joins TRBV28 and TRBJ2-2; D not resolved. Trimming pared 6 bases from V and 15 bases from J, leaving 14 bases between. Germline CDR1 and CDR2: MDHEN and SYDVKM. This CDR3 comprises 11 residues. The CDR3 loop reads CASSVKKILFF. The DNA of the CDR3 is TGTGCCAGCAGCGTTAAGAAGATTTTGTTTTTT.

This clonotype has at least ten counts. The genes are TRBV5-1 and TRBJ2-5, with 8 bases aligning to TRBD1. V was pared by 5 bases and J by 1 base, with 4 bases of the junction left unmatched. Germline loops: CDR1 SGHRS, CDR2 YFSETQ. CDR3 length equals 14 residues. In DNA form, the CDR3 reads TGCGCCAGCAGTTCGGGGACAGGCCAAGAGACCCAGTACTTC. This gives the protein CASSSGTGQETQYF.

The chain carries TRBV5-5 and TRBJ1-2, with unresolved D. Germline assignment: CDR1 SGHKS and CDR2 YYEKEE (reference sequence). CDR3 length equals 13 residues. V was pared by 7 bases and J by 0 bases, with 10 bases between. DNA for the CDR3: TGTGCCAGCTTAAGGGAACCTAACTATGGCTACACCTTC. Translated, it gives CASLREPNYGYTF.

V and J are TRBV5-1 and TRBJ2-2; the match to TRBD2 covers 9 bases. V shed 1 base and J 7 bases; nucleotides not matched to a gene: 5. CDR1 is SGHRS and CDR2 is YFSETQ in the germline V gene. This CDR3 is 15 amino acids long. The CDR3 DNA sequence: TGCGCCAGCAGCTTGTTAGCGGGAGTGAGCGGGGAGCTGTTTTTT. It yields the protein CASSLLAGVSGELFF.

At least ten counts were recorded for this clonotype. V usage is TRBV24-1 and J usage is TRBJ2-3; D possibly uses TRBD1 or TRBD2 (6 bases each). Trimming left V 4 bases short and J 8 bases short, with 15 bases between. Germline V lookup: CDR1 KGHDR, CDR2 SFDVKD. This CDR3 comprises 14 residues. The CDR3 DNA sequence: TGTGCCACCAGTGACTCGGGGGCAGTTGGTACGCAGTATTTT. As protein: CATSDSGAVGTQYF.

The chain joins TRBV20-1 to TRBJ2-1; D gene unclear. Trimming pared 5 bases from V and 4 bases from J, leaving 9 bases between. Germline CDR1 reads DFQATT; CDR2 reads SNEGSKA (reference sequence). This CDR3 has 12 residues. As DNA, the CDR3 is TGCAGTGCTCCCCTAACTTACAATGAGCAGTTCTTC. It translates to CSAPLTYNEQFF.

This clonotype was detected ten times or more. The rearrangement links TRBV7-8 to TRBJ2-1; TRBD2 might be the D (5 bases). Trimming took off 4 bases at V and 5 bases at J, with 12 bases between the two ends. This CDR3 spans 14 amino acids. Germline values: CDR1 SGHVS, CDR2 FQNEAQ. CDR3 in amino acids: CASSSDSTHNEQFF. The DNA of the CDR3 is TGTGCCAGCAGCTCGGACTCAACACACAATGAGCAGTTCTTC.

In this sample, this clonotype turned up many times. The chain employs TRBV7-6 and TRBJ1-2; possible D gene TRBD1, 6 bases. CDR3 length: 13 amino acids. V was cut by 5 bases and J by 8 bases, with 15 bases left in between. Germline-derived CDR1 and CDR2 are SGHVS and FNYEAQ. The CDR3 region has the DNA TGTGCCAGCAGCCTGGACAGCTTGGGCGGCTACACCTTC. It codes for CASSLDSLGGYTF.

This clonotype was observed at least ten times. The chain uses TRBV28 and TRBJ1-6; D is uncertain. Germline lookup yields CDR1 MDHEN and CDR2 SYDVKM. This CDR3 is 14 amino acids long. V dropped 8 bases and J dropped 7 bases, with 15 bases sitting between them. CDR3 loop: CASANGQKNSPLHF. CDR3 bases: TGTGCCAGCGCTAACGGTCAAAAGAATTCACCCCTCCACTTT.

This clonotype was seen many times. The CDR3 is CASSSGHPREQFF. CDR3 bases: TGCGCCAGCAGCTCCGGGCATCCCAGAGAGCAGTTCTTC. The chain employs TRBV5-1 and TRBJ2-1; D uncertain. Germline lookup yields CDR1 SGHRS and CDR2 YFSETQ. This CDR3 spans 13 amino acids. V gave up 3 bases and J gave up 10 bases, with 14 bases separating them.

This sequence joins TRBV5-6 and TRBJ2-3, with TRBD2 identical over 13 bases. Per germline, CDR1 SGHDT and CDR2 YYEEEE. The CDR3 runs 19 residues. The junction had 17 bases not matched to a gene; V was cut back by 4 bases and J by 6 bases. DNA for the CDR3: TGTGCCAGCAGCCCTACCGGAACTAGCGGGAGGGCCTCTAGGGATACGCAGTATTTT. As protein: CASSPTGTSGRASRDTQYF.

This clonotype was counted many times. The J gene is TRBJ2-7, the V gene TRBV6-5, with a weak D call TRBD1 (6 bases). Looked up from germline, CDR1 is MNHEY and CDR2 is SVGAGI. The CDR3 runs 14 residues. The V gene lost 6 bases and the J gene lost 4 bases, with 16 bases spanning the gap. Here the CDR3 DNA reads TGTGCCAGCAGCAAAGGACAGCTAGCTTACGAGCAGTACTTC. Its translation is CASSKGQLAYEQYF.

This clonotype showed up just a few times. The gene calls are TRBV29-1 and TRBJ2-1; 8 bases are shared with TRBD2. Germline V gene lookup returns CDR1 SQVTM and CDR2 ANQGSEA. After removal of 3 bases from V and 10 bases from J, the junction contained 11 bases not matched to a gene. The CDR3 covers 14 residues. The CDR3 DNA reads TGCAGCGTTGAGGCGGGAGGAAAATCTCGGGAGCAGTTCTTC. Its translation is CSVEAGGKSREQFF.

This clonotype has a handful of counts. The rearrangement links TRBV20-1 to TRBJ2-1; TRBD2 agrees at 8 bases. V trimming: 6 bases; J trimming: 7 bases; junction bases outside the gene matches: 14. This CDR3 contains 15 residues. Germline assignment: CDR1 DFQATT and CDR2 SNEGSKA (reference sequence). In DNA, the CDR3 is TGCAGTGCCCTCAGAACGAGCGGGAGTAGAAATGAGCAGTTCTTC. Translating it yields CSALRTSGSRNEQFF.

This clonotype was recorded a few times. The rearrangement links TRBV15 to TRBJ2-6; 8 nucleotides align to TRBD1. The CDR3 contains 15 residues. The germline V gene has CDR1 LNHNV and CDR2 YYDKDF (reference sequence). V was pared by 7 bases and J by 3 bases, with 5 bases of the junction left unmatched. In DNA form, the CDR3 reads TGTGCCACCACCCAGGGGGCGGGTGGGGCCAACGTCCTGACTTTC. Translating it yields CATTQGAGGANVLTF.

The sample holds a few counts of this clonotype. V usage is TRBV6-1 and J usage is TRBJ2-7, with TRBD2 matching over 10 bases. J lost 1 base, V lost 7 bases, and 7 bases had no gene match. Germline values: CDR1 MNHNS, CDR2 SASEGT. The CDR3 totals 15 residues. CDR3 in amino acids: CASKSSGRGSYEQYF. CDR3 in DNA: TGTGCCAGCAAATCTAGCGGGAGAGGGTCCTACGAGCAGTACTTC.

In its sample, this clonotype was seen many times. This chain uses TRBV29-1 with TRBJ1-1; 10 nucleotides align to TRBD1. The germline V gene has CDR1 SQVTM and CDR2 ANQGSEA. The CDR3 runs 13 residues. V dropped 7 bases and J dropped 2; count of bases not matched to a gene: 4. CDR3 sequence reads: CSAMTGGNTEAFF. The CDR3 DNA reads TGCAGCGCTATGACAGGGGGCAACACTGAAGCTTTCTTT.

This chain links TRBV7-2 with TRBJ1-5, with unresolved D. The CDR3 runs 15 residues. Deletions cut 1 base from V and 3 bases from J, with 10 bases between. Germline CDR1 and CDR2: SGHTA and FQGNSA. CDR3 DNA: TGTGCCAGCAGCTTAGGTTCAGGTTTCAATCAGCCCCAGCATTTT. Protein: CASSLGSGFNQPQHF.

The table lists this clonotype with many counts. Written as DNA, the CDR3 is TGTGCCAGCAGTTTATTGGAGGAGCAGTTCTTC. Translated, it gives CASSLLEEQFF. The V gene is TRBV12-3 or TRBV12-4, the J gene TRBJ2-1; D not resolved. The CDR3 contains 11 residues. Deletions cut 2 bases from V and 10 bases from J, with 6 bases between.

This clonotype has only a few counts. This chain connects TRBV5-1 to TRBJ2-1, with TRBD2 matching 7 bases. J gave up 3 bases and V 4 bases, and 10 bases lay outside the gene matches. This CDR3 has 16 residues. Germline V lookup: CDR1 SGHRS, CDR2 YFSETQ. The CDR3 DNA reads as TGCGCCAGCAGCGAGGACGAAGCGGGGAGCTACAATGAGCAGTTCTTC. The encoded protein is CASSEDEAGSYNEQFF.

This clonotype was detected only a few times. The chain is built from TRBV29-1 and TRBJ2-2; D could derive from TRBD1 or TRBD2 (5 bases each). V lost 4 bases, J lost 6 bases, and 9 bases lay in between. The CDR3 is made up of 12 amino acids. Germline CDR1 and CDR2: SQVTM and ANQGSEA. The DNA for the CDR3 is TGCAGCGTTGGAGGGGCCGCCGGGGAGCTGTTTTTT. It translates to CSVGGAAGELFF.

The table lists this clonotype with many counts. V is TRBV5-1 and J is TRBJ2-7, with 9 nucleotides matching TRBD1. CDR3 size: 14 residues. The germline V gene has CDR1 SGHRS and CDR2 YFSETQ. V was clipped by 7 bases and J by 7 bases; unmatched bases: 12. CDR3 nucleotides: TGCGCCAGCGGACCGGGACAGGGAGTTGGGGAGCAGTACTTC. Translation gives CASGPGQGVGEQYF.

The chain employs TRBV5-1 and TRBJ2-1; 8 bases match TRBD2. V shed 3 bases, J shed 4 bases, and the junction held 6 bases outside the gene matches. Germline lookup yields CDR1 SGHRS and CDR2 YFSETQ. The CDR3 totals 15 residues. As DNA, the CDR3 is TGCGCCAGCAGCTCGGGACTAGGGGGGTACAATGAGCAGTTCTTC. Amino acids: CASSSGLGGYNEQFF.

V usage is TRBV18 and J usage is TRBJ1-2; 8 nucleotides agree with TRBD1. The CDR3 consists of 14 residues. From germline, CDR1 is KGHSH and CDR2 LQKENI. Losses at the gene ends were 3 bases for V and 5 bases for J; bases not matched to a gene: 5. The CDR3 reads CASSPPDRDYGYTF. CDR3 bases: TGTGCCAGCTCACCCCCGGACAGGGATTATGGCTACACCTTC.

This clonotype was seen a handful of times. The chain links TRBV7-2 to TRBJ2-7, with D tentatively TRBD1 (6 bases). V gave up 5 bases and J gave up 1 base, with 9 bases separating them. The CDR3 is 13 residues long. Looked up from germline, CDR1 is SGHTA and CDR2 is FQGNSA. The CDR3 loop is CASSPDSSYEQYF. In nucleotides, the CDR3 is TGTGCCAGCAGCCCGGACAGTTCCTACGAGCAGTACTTC.